One sample yielded the 22 T cell receptor beta chains listed below, sequenced in a study of identical twins. TCRdb recomputed calls from the 5' RACE reads with MiXCR, one row per CDR3 protein. The data show a few hundred thousand distinct CDR3 sequences, 12% to 15% seen once. Another study also made use of these data, one on yellow fever vaccine responses in identical twins.

Sequences were obtained from CD4+ T cells sorted from blood. The source is a woman under 30 in good health.

The rearrangement joins TRBV3-1 to TRBJ2-3, with a weak D call TRBD2 (6 bases). V lost 0 bases to trimming and J lost 6 bases, with 13 bases between them. This CDR3 comprises 15 residues. In germline, CDR1 is LGHDT, CDR2 YNNKEL (reference sequence). The chain's CDR3 is CASSQDWGVRDTQYF. The CDR3 nucleotides read TGTGCCAGCAGCCAAGATTGGGGGGTCAGGGATACGCAGTATTTT.

The V gene is TRBV5-6, the J gene TRBJ1-2, with 7 bases matching TRBD1. From germline, CDR1 is SGHDT and CDR2 YYEEEE. CDR3 length: 15 residues. V trimming: 2 bases; J trimming: 8 bases; junction bases outside the gene matches: 12. This chain's CDR3 is CASSFRLRGQSGYTF. DNA of the CDR3: TGTGCCAGCAGCTTTCGGCTTCGGGGACAGTCGGGCTACACCTTC.

The rearrangement joins TRBV10-3 to TRBJ2-2; D is uncertain. This CDR3 region has 18 residues. The germline V gene encodes CDR1 ENHRY and CDR2 SYGVKD. The V end lost 4 bases, the J end lost 4 bases, and 22 bases lay between the germline ends. The CDR3 here is CAISGSPLVGKGTGELFF. CDR3 in DNA: TGTGCCATCAGTGGCTCCCCTCTTGTGGGTAAAGGCACCGGGGAGCTGTTTTTT.

This clonotype showed up many times. The J gene is TRBJ1-1, the V gene TRBV7-9; TRBD1 aligns across 7 bases. This CDR3 has 14 amino acids. With 4 bases clipped from V and 7 bases from J, the junction kept 9 bases outside the gene matches. CDR1 and CDR2 from the germline V gene are SEHNR and FQNEAQ (reference sequence). The CDR3 DNA reads as TGTGCCAGCAGCTACGAGACCGGACAGGTTGAAGCTTTCTTT. This gives the protein CASSYETGQVEAFF.

The chain couples TRBV5-1 to TRBJ2-3; TRBD1 agrees at 8 bases. Germline CDR1 is SGHRS and CDR2 is YFSETQ. The CDR3 is 16 amino acids. The trim removed 4 bases at V and 3 bases at J, leaving 10 bases unmatched. CDR3 region: CASSAYRGVTTDTQYF. In nucleotides, the CDR3 is TGCGCCAGCAGCGCTTACAGGGGGGTAACAACAGATACGCAGTATTTT.

The chain employs TRBV10-3 and TRBJ2-7; D is unclear. The V end lost 9 bases, the J end lost 6 bases, and 12 bases lay between the germline ends. This CDR3 contains 11 residues. CDR1 and CDR2 (germline): ENHRY, SYGVKD. The CDR3 reads CAISEDGEQYV. DNA for the CDR3: TGTGCCATTTCAGAGGATGGCGAGCAGTACGTC.

This clonotype has a count of ten or more. The rearrangement uses TRBV7-9 and TRBJ2-1; the D gene is possibly TRBD1 (6 bases). The CDR3 totals 13 residues. Germline lookup yields CDR1 SEHNR and CDR2 FQNEAQ (reference sequence). V was trimmed by 7 bases and J by 7 bases, leaving 14 bases between them. CDR3 residues: CASNQGPLNEQFF. In nucleotides, the CDR3 is TGTGCCAGCAATCAGGGGCCTCTTAATGAGCAGTTCTTC.

The rearrangement uses TRBV7-9 and TRBJ2-3; 8 nucleotides match TRBD2. After removal of 1 base from V and 3 bases from J, the junction contained 6 bases not matched to a gene. The germline V gene has CDR1 SEHNR and CDR2 FQNEAQ (reference sequence). The CDR3 totals 16 residues. The CDR3 DNA reads TGTGCCAGCAGCTTAGGGAGCGGGAGTATGACAGATACGCAGTATTTT. Protein: CASSLGSGSMTDTQYF.

This chain's CDR3 is CASSEGWDEQFF. For the CDR3, the DNA is TGTGCCAGCAGTGAGGGTTGGGATGAGCAGTTCTTC. This chain links TRBV2 with TRBJ2-1; D gene uncertain. Trimming took 3 bases from V and 8 from J, leaving 8 bases between them. Germline loops: CDR1 SNHLY, CDR2 FYNNEI. The CDR3 length is 12 residues.

This clonotype has ten or more counts. The V gene is TRBV20-1, the J gene TRBJ1-2; weak D call: TRBD1 (6 bases). The CDR3 extends over 17 amino acids. The V gene's germline CDR1 is DFQATT and CDR2 SNEGSKA (reference sequence). V lost 4 bases, J lost 0 bases, and 21 bases lay in between. The CDR3 reads CSATYDRTQKANYGYTF. DNA for the CDR3: TGCAGTGCTACCTACGACAGGACTCAGAAGGCTAACTATGGCTACACCTTC.

This clonotype was recorded many times. The chain joins TRBV12-3 or TRBV12-4 to TRBJ1-5, with D unresolved. Trimming shortened V by 5 bases and J by 0 bases, and 14 bases separated the two germline ends. The CDR3 is 16 residues long. The CDR3 sequence: CASSPSQGYSNQPQHF. The CDR3 DNA is TGTGCCAGCAGTCCTTCCCAAGGGTATAGCAATCAGCCCCAGCATTTT.

The sample holds a few counts of this clonotype. The chain recombines TRBV3-1 with TRBJ2-7; D is tentatively TRBD1 or TRBD2 (5 bases each). Trimming cost V 0 bases and J 7 bases, with 10 bases left between them. The CDR3 runs 13 residues. Per germline, CDR1 LGHDT and CDR2 YNNKEL (reference sequence). The DNA for the CDR3 is TGTGCCAGCAGCCAAGATAGAGGGGTTGAGCAGTACTTC. This translates into CASSQDRGVEQYF.

In this sample, this clonotype turned up a few times. V gene TRBV7-2 combines with J gene TRBJ1-2; 8 bases map to TRBD1. Germline V CDR1 and CDR2: SGHTA, FQGNSA. There are 15 residues in the CDR3. The J segment lost 4 bases and the V segment lost 0 bases, leaving 4 bases of the junction unmatched. The CDR3 loop reads CASSLASGGIYGYTF. For the CDR3, the DNA is TGTGCCAGCAGCTTAGCTTCAGGGGGCATCTATGGCTACACCTTC. The entire variable domain, with the rest obtained from reference TRBV7-2 and TRBJ1-2, is as follows: GAGVSQSPSNKVTEKGKDVELRCDPISGHTALYWYRQSLGQGLEFLIYFQGNSAPDKSGLPSDRFSAERTGGSVSTLTIQRTQQEDSAVYLCASSLASGGIYGYTFGSGTRLTVV.

This clonotype was found a few times. CDR3 nucleotide sequence: TGTGCCAGCAGTTTAGGGACTAGCGGGAGGATGGAGACCCAGTACTTC. Translated: CASSLGTSGRMETQYF. This chain links TRBV27 with TRBJ2-5; 15 bases map to TRBD2. V was clipped by 2 bases and J by 5 bases; unmatched bases: 3. This CDR3 region has 16 residues. Looked up from germline, CDR1 is MNHEY and CDR2 is SMNVEV (reference sequence).

This chain connects TRBV29-1 to TRBJ2-1; D is perhaps TRBD1 (6 bases). Germline V gene sequence: CDR1 SQVTM, CDR2 ANQGSEA. The CDR3 loop spans 15 amino acids. V was cut by 1 base and J by 4 bases, with 14 bases left in between. The DNA of the CDR3 is TGCAGCGTTGAAGGGGGGCTAAGGAGTTACAATGAGCAGTTCTTC. Residues: CSVEGGLRSYNEQFF.

This clonotype was counted only a few times. The genes are TRBV7-2 and TRBJ2-3, with 11 bases aligning to TRBD2. Germline V gene sequence: CDR1 SGHTA, CDR2 FQGNSA. CDR3 size: 16 residues. The junction had 5 bases not matched to a gene; V was cut back by 4 bases and J by 2 bases. The CDR3 sequence: CASSYRLAGNTDTQYF. In nucleotides, the CDR3 is TGTGCCAGCAGCTACCGACTAGCGGGGAACACAGATACGCAGTATTTT.

This clonotype occurred a few times. The chain carries TRBV5-1 and TRBJ2-3, with D perhaps TRBD2 (6 bases). The germline CDR1 and CDR2 sequences are SGHRS and YFSETQ. The V gene lost 1 base and the J gene lost 3 bases, with 12 bases spanning the gap. The CDR3 consists of 15 residues. CDR3 sequence (DNA): TGCGCCAGCAGCTTGTGGGGGGAGCAAACAGATACGCAGTATTTT. This translates into CASSLWGEQTDTQYF. The complete variable domain, with remaining parts taken from reference TRBV5-1 and TRBJ2-3, reads KAGVTQTPRYLIKTRGQQVTLSCSPISGHRSVSWYQQTPGQGLQFLFEYFSETQRNKGNFPGRFSGRQFSNSRSEMNVSTLELGDSALYLCASSLWGEQTDTQYFGPGTRLTVL.

This clonotype was observed a handful of times. V gene TRBV4-2 combines with J gene TRBJ1-4; TRBD1 might be the D (5 bases). The CDR3 length is 14 residues. From germline, CDR1 is LGHNA and CDR2 YNFKEQ. The germline V and J ends were trimmed by 1 base and 8 bases, with 11 bases remaining between them. In DNA form, the CDR3 reads TGTGCCAGCAGCCAAGGTCGGGACGGGGAAAAACTGTTTTTT. Protein: CASSQGRDGEKLFF.

This clonotype has more than one count but fewer than ten. V usage is TRBV4-1 and J usage is TRBJ2-1; 9 bases are shared with TRBD2. The CDR3 is made up of 16 amino acids. Unmatched junction bases numbered 8, after V lost 3 bases and J lost 5 bases. CDR1 MGHRA and CDR2 YSYEKL come from the germline V gene. This CDR3 reads CASSHAGTSRNNEQFF. CDR3 sequence (DNA): TGCGCCAGCAGCCATGCCGGGACTAGCCGGAACAATGAGCAGTTCTTC.

The genes are TRBV4-1 and TRBJ1-6; tentative D call: TRBD1 (5 bases). CDR3 length: 14 amino acids. Per germline, CDR1 MGHRA and CDR2 YSYEKL. Trimming removed 4 bases at V and 7 bases at J, with 11 bases between. CDR3 sequence (DNA): TGCGCCAGCAGCCGGGGCTCGGGGAATTCACCCCTCCACTTT. Its protein is CASSRGSGNSPLHF.

This clonotype has only a few counts. The V gene is TRBV10-3, the J gene TRBJ1-5, with D maybe TRBD1 (6 bases). V was pared by 3 bases and J by 4 bases, with 10 bases between. The CDR3 runs to 14 residues. Germline V gene data show CDR1 as ENHRY and CDR2 as SYGVKD. The CDR3 region has the DNA TGTGCCATCAGTGAAAAGGACAGAAATCAGCCCCAGCATTTT. This translates into CAISEKDRNQPQHF.

The V call is TRBV28, the J call TRBJ2-1; 7 positions agree with TRBD2. CDR1 and CDR2 (germline): MDHEN, SYDVKM. Trimming took 3 bases from V and 5 from J; bases not matched to a gene: 4. This CDR3 has 14 residues. Here the CDR3 DNA reads TGTGCCAGCAGTTTGTCTAGCGGAAACAATGAGCAGTTCTTC. Residues: CASSLSSGNNEQFF. The entire variable domain, with the rest obtained from reference TRBV28 and TRBJ2-1, is as follows: DVKVTQSSRYLVKRTGEKVFLECVQDMDHENMFWYRQDPGLGLRLIYFSYDVKMKEKGDIPEGYSVSREKKERFSLILESASTNQTSMYLCASSLSSGNNEQFFGPGTRLTVL.